Below, one TCR beta chain is given with its context. Its antigen is undetermined. The sample originates from a study of cytomegalovirus exposure and HLA in healthy donors. Study-level background: Membership in the Caucasian-associated ancestry cluster was found for approximately 85% of about 430 genotyped donors.

This CDR3 region has 16 residues. CDR1 WNHNN and CDR2 SYGVQD come from the germline V gene (reference sequence). Trimming took 6 bases from V and 0 from J; bases not matched to a gene: 8. Study conclusions and caveats: Another analysis was done later, and it associated approximately 18,000 TCR beta sequences with HLA alleles at 0.05 false discovery rate. A likely sequencing artifact accounted for one observed cluster of highly shared sequence variants.

60 Vbeta and 13 Jbeta primers were used in PCR. The method was immunoSEQ multiplex PCR; TCRdb's version includes in-frame clones alone and lacks a portion of them. The table shows 150,000 to 200,000 clones, with around 75% occurring only once. V usage is TRBV10-1 and J usage is TRBJ2-1, with 7 bases lining up with TRBD2. Material: PBMCs. The source is a woman in her thirties in good health and CMV-seropositive. The CDR3 DNA sequence: TGCGCCAGCAGCGGAAACCCGGGAGGCTCCTACAATGAGCAGTTCTTC. Translating it yields CASSGNPGGSYNEQFF.